This T cell receptor (beta chain) came from a study of cytomegalovirus exposure and HLA in healthy donors. In germline, CDR1 is MDHEN, CDR2 SYDVKM. The V end was cut by 1 base, the J end by 3 bases, with 15 bases between. CDR3 length: 16 residues. This clone has just one count. The antigen remains unidentified. In the PCR, 60 Vbeta and 13 Jbeta primers were used. Profiled with immunoSEQ multiplex PCR; TCRdb holds only in-frame clones, not every one. Of around 260,000 clones listed, roughly 80% were seen once; the top ten hold approximately 0.3%. Whole-study findings and limits: Cytomegalovirus status was reportedly diagnosed by the classifier with high specificity and sensitivity. The authors excluded some V segments, including TRBV6-2 and TRBV6-3, as indistinguishable.

This rearrangement joins TRBV28 to TRBJ1-2; D might be TRBD1 (6 bases). The sample comprised PBMCs. This sequence originates from a girl aged 2-10 years in good health and CMV-seronegative. The CDR3 loop is CASSLFARGAHYGYTF. The CDR3 region has the DNA TGTGCCAGCAGTTTATTCGCCCGGGGGGCGCACTATGGCTACACCTTC.